A single sample gave rise to the 17 T cell receptor beta chains below, sequenced in a study of blood T cell repertoires in COVID-19. The table came from immunoSEQ multiplex PCR; TCRdb's copy has only in-frame clones and leaves some out. The sample contains approximately 280,000 clones, 75% to 90% of which appear only once. The sequenced sample consisted of peripheral blood. The receptors stem from a woman between 25 and 40 years old who had recovered from COVID-19.

This chain links TRBV29-1 with TRBJ2-5, with 11 bases lining up with TRBD2. CDR1 is SQVTM and CDR2 is ANQGSEA in the germline V gene. V trimming: 7 bases; J trimming: 4 bases; junction bases outside the gene matches: 2. The CDR3 totals 12 residues. The CDR3 region is CSATSGAETQYF. CDR3 bases: TGCAGCGCGACTAGCGGGGCAGAGACCCAGTACTTC.

This rearrangement joins TRBV28 to TRBJ2-1; maybe TRBD2 (6 bases). From germline, CDR1 is MDHEN and CDR2 SYDVKM. Trimming shortened V by 2 bases and J by 8 bases, and 10 bases separated the two germline ends. The CDR3 spans 13 residues. The CDR3: CASSLTERDEQFF. CDR3 in DNA: TGTGCCAGCAGTTTAACCGAGCGGGATGAGCAGTTCTTC.

The J gene is TRBJ2-5, the V gene TRBV27; D is perhaps TRBD1 (5 bases). Trimming removed 5 bases from V and 5 bases from J, with 15 bases in between. Germline V gene lookup returns CDR1 MNHEY and CDR2 SMNVEV (reference sequence). This CDR3 has 14 residues. The CDR3, as DNA: TGTGCCAGCAGTCTTTGGGGCTCTGGTGAGACCCAGTACTTC. Its protein product is CASSLWGSGETQYF.

The CDR3, as DNA: TGTGCCAGCAGCCAAGATATCGAGCGGACCTACAATGAGCAGTTCTTC. It translates to CASSQDIERTYNEQFF. The chain links TRBV4-2 to TRBJ2-1; tentative D call: TRBD2 (5 bases). In germline, CDR1 is LGHNA, CDR2 YNFKEQ. The CDR3 length is 16 residues. Trimming stripped 0 bases from V and 2 bases from J, with 11 bases between.

The J gene is TRBJ2-3, the V gene TRBV7-9; D gene ambiguous. The length of the CDR3 is 11 residues. Germline values: CDR1 SEHNR, CDR2 FQNEAQ (reference sequence). V was pared by 6 bases and J by 6 bases, with 7 bases between. CDR3 DNA: TGTGCCAGCAGTCCCGTTGATACGCAGTATTTT. Translation gives CASSPVDTQYF.

The CDR3 protein is CASSGTDTDTQYF. CDR3 in DNA: TGTGCCAGCAGCGGGACAGACACAGATACGCAGTATTTT. The V gene is TRBV27, the J gene TRBJ2-3, with TRBD1 identical over 7 bases. Germline V gene sequence: CDR1 MNHEY, CDR2 SMNVEV (reference sequence). J was trimmed by 2 bases and V by 6 bases; bases with no gene match: 2. CDR3 length: 13 amino acids.

J is TRBJ1-5 and V is TRBV18; a possible D gene is TRBD1 (6 bases). This CDR3 contains 15 residues. Germline V gives CDR1 KGHSH, CDR2 LQKENI. V lost 3 bases, J lost 3 bases, and 12 bases lay in between. In nucleotides, the CDR3 is TGTGCCAGCTCACCTGGTCGACAGGACAATCAGCCCCAGCATTTT. Its protein product is CASSPGRQDNQPQHF.

The rearrangement joins TRBV27 to TRBJ2-7; TRBD2 aligns across 11 bases. Germline CDR1 and CDR2: MNHEY and SMNVEV (reference sequence). The CDR3 is 16 residues long. V was clipped by 1 base and J by 8 bases; unmatched bases: 10. CDR3 sequence (DNA): TGTGCCAGCAGTTTATATAAGGGACTAGCGGATATCAAGCAGTACTTC. Residues: CASSLYKGLADIKQYF.

The rearrangement links TRBV29-1 to TRBJ2-2; 7 bases are shared with TRBD2. The CDR3 runs 16 residues. Unmatched junction bases numbered 9, after V lost 1 base and J lost 4 bases. The germline V gene encodes CDR1 SQVTM and CDR2 ANQGSEA. The CDR3 is CSVEGGSGVGTGELFF. DNA for the CDR3: TGCAGCGTTGAAGGTGGAAGCGGGGTTGGCACCGGGGAGCTGTTTTTT.

Comment on this clone: This clone may be a read error of a much larger clone one base away. The chain is built from TRBV5-4 and TRBJ1-4, with TRBD1 matching over 10 bases. CDR3 length equals 14 residues. Germline-derived CDR1 and CDR2 are SGHNT and YYREEE (reference sequence). After removal of 4 bases from V and 5 bases from J, the junction contained 2 bases not matched to a gene. For the CDR3, the DNA is TGTGCCAGCAGCCGACAGGGGGCAAATGAAAAACTGTTTTTT. Protein sequence: CASSRQGANEKLFF.

The chain uses TRBV19 and TRBJ2-7; D not resolved. The CDR3 covers 13 residues. The ends were cut back, 5 bases at V and 5 bases at J, with 13 bases in the middle. Germline-derived CDR1 and CDR2 are LNHDA and SQIVND (reference sequence). The CDR3 sequence: CASSGLGVDEQYF. The CDR3 bases are TGTGCCAGTAGTGGGCTCGGCGTGGACGAGCAGTACTTC.

V is TRBV28 and J is TRBJ1-6; D is unresolved. The CDR3 is made up of 14 amino acids. Germline V gene sequence: CDR1 MDHEN, CDR2 SYDVKM. V was clipped by 8 bases and J by 7 bases, with 15 bases between them. CDR3 sequence reads: CASGSPSGNSPLHF. DNA of the CDR3: TGTGCCAGCGGGTCCCCGAGCGGCAATTCACCCCTCCACTTT.

The chain is built from TRBV7-2 and TRBJ1-2; 7 bases fit TRBD1. The junction had 17 bases not matched to a gene; V was cut back by 2 bases and J by 5 bases. The length of the CDR3 is 18 residues. From germline, CDR1 is SGHTA and CDR2 FQGNSA. The CDR3 sequence: CASSLSQGVAGSEYGYTF. In nucleotides, the CDR3 is TGTGCCAGCAGCTTAAGTCAGGGGGTGGCTGGTTCGGAGTATGGCTACACCTTC.

The chain joins TRBV3-1 (or the pseudogene TRBV3-2) to TRBJ2-1; tentative D call: TRBD2 (6 bases). CDR3 length: 12 amino acids. Trimming shortened V by 4 bases and J by 8 bases, and 9 bases separated the two germline ends. Per the germline V gene, CDR1 is LGHDT and CDR2 is YNNKEL (reference sequence). In DNA, the CDR3 is TGTGCCAGCAGCCTTCCGGGGGATGAGCAGTTCTTC. This gives the protein CASSLPGDEQFF.

The CDR3: CAWSEGQGLEKLFF. In nucleotides, the CDR3 is TGTGCCTGGAGTGAGGGACAGGGACTCGAAAAACTGTTTTTT. The chain combines TRBV30 with TRBJ1-4; 9 bases match TRBD1. V lost 1 base and J lost 8; bases outside the gene matches: 5. The CDR3 sequence is 14 residues long. Per germline, CDR1 GTSNPN and CDR2 SVGIG (reference sequence).

The chain carries TRBV28 and TRBJ2-1, with D possibly matching TRBD1 (5 bases). V shed 4 bases and J shed 3 bases, with 13 bases lying between them. Germline CDR1 is MDHEN and CDR2 is SYDVKM. The CDR3 length is 15 residues. The CDR3 protein is CASSSTDTIYNEQFF. As DNA, the CDR3 is TGTGCCAGCAGTTCTACGGACACTATCTACAATGAGCAGTTCTTC.

This clone was seen a single time. The chain employs TRBV30 and TRBJ1-2, with D unclear. Trimming stripped 5 bases from V and 4 bases from J, with 11 bases between. CDR3 size: 12 residues. From germline, CDR1 is GTSNPN and CDR2 SVGIG (reference sequence). The CDR3 bases are TGTGCCTGGGATAGCGGAAGCTATGGCTACACCTTC. This gives the protein CAWDSGSYGYTF.